The 31 T cell receptor beta chains presented below share a single source sample, sequenced in a study of radiotherapy plus CTLA-4 blockade in lung cancer (dated by TCRdb to the late 2010s). Libraries were built with the immunoSEQ multiplex PCR assay. As stored in TCRdb, this immuneACCESS dataset retains in-frame rearrangements with V and J assigned. A fraction of the clones does not appear; measured against another copy, unresolved V genes explain less than half of the discrepancy, and the remainder lacks a known reason. The sample records nearly 110,000 clones, over 65% of which are singletons. The biggest ten clones account for 2.4% of the sample. The material sequenced was peripheral blood, taken from a patient treated with radiotherapy plus ipilimumab. The receptors stem from a human donor with non-small cell lung cancer that progressed on radiotherapy plus ipilimumab. Some clones in this sample may be carry-over from other donors' samples.

J is TRBJ2-3 and V is TRBV4-2; D possibly uses TRBD1 or TRBD2 (6 bases each). The CDR3 is made up of 15 amino acids. Germline V gene lookup returns CDR1 LGHNA and CDR2 YNFKEQ. Between the trimmed V and J ends, which lost 4 bases and 6 bases, there was a span of 17 bases. The CDR3 reads CASSPRAGEVDTQYF. CDR3 DNA sequence: TGTGCCAGCAGCCCTCGGGCAGGGGAGGTGGATACGCAGTATTTT.

The chain recombines TRBV9 with TRBJ1-3; D remains ambiguous. The germline V gene encodes CDR1 SGDLS and CDR2 YYNGEE. This CDR3 has 14 amino acids. V lost 2 bases and J lost 2, with 8 bases in between. CDR3 in DNA: TGTGCCAGCAGCGTCATCAGCACTGGAAACACCATATATTTT. It encodes CASSVISTGNTIYF.

The V and J genes are TRBV28 and TRBJ2-7, with TRBD1 as a possible D gene (6 bases). The CDR3 totals 15 residues. Trimming took 7 bases from V and 2 from J, leaving 18 bases between them. CDR1 is MDHEN, CDR2 SYDVKM, per germline. The CDR3 spells CASKTLQGAAYEQYF. The CDR3 coding sequence is TGTGCCAGCAAAACTCTACAGGGAGCAGCCTACGAGCAGTACTTC.

The rearrangement links TRBV9 to TRBJ1-4, with D possibly matching TRBD1 (6 bases). V was trimmed by 4 bases and J by 5 bases, leaving 15 bases between them. The CDR3 contains 15 residues. Germline loops: CDR1 SGDLS, CDR2 YYNGEE. CDR3 in amino acids: CASSPAGGGNEKLFF. The CDR3 nucleotides are TGTGCCAGCAGCCCCGCTGGGGGCGGGAATGAAAAACTGTTTTTT.

This sequence joins TRBV4-1 and TRBJ1-4; D is possibly TRBD1 (5 bases). Trimming shortened V by 4 bases and J by 6 bases, and 15 bases separated the two germline ends. The CDR3 loop spans 15 amino acids. Germline assignment: CDR1 MGHRA and CDR2 YSYEKL. CDR3 nucleotides: TGCGCCAGCAGCCGAGGGACGGGACGAGATGAAAAACTGTTTTTT. Amino acid sequence: CASSRGTGRDEKLFF.

The chain is built from TRBV5-1 and TRBJ1-1; 8 nucleotides match TRBD1. Germline V lookup: CDR1 SGHRS, CDR2 YFSETQ. This CDR3 contains 14 residues. Losses at the gene ends were 4 bases for V and 1 base for J; bases not matched to a gene: 3. CDR3 bases: TGCGCCAGCAGCATAGGACAGGGGAACACTGAAGCTTTCTTT. Residues: CASSIGQGNTEAFF.

This chain connects TRBV5-6 to TRBJ1-4, with a tentative D call TRBD1 (5 bases). Germline V gene lookup returns CDR1 SGHDT and CDR2 YYEEEE. The CDR3 consists of 15 residues. The ends were cut back, 5 bases at V and 4 bases at J, with 15 bases in the middle. CDR3 loop: CASSGQAEGNEKLFF. The CDR3 nucleotides read TGTGCCAGCAGTGGACAAGCGGAGGGTAATGAAAAACTGTTTTTT.

Details on this clone: This CDR3 is also generated by other DNA sequences in the sample. The chain carries TRBV5-1 and TRBJ2-1; unclear D gene. V was clipped by 0 bases and J by 2 bases, with 3 bases between them. CDR3 length equals 13 residues. In germline, CDR1 is SGHRS, CDR2 YFSETQ. CDR3 bases: TGCGCCAGCAGCTTGGATACCTACAATGAGCAGTTCTTC. Protein: CASSLDTYNEQFF. Full variable domain (missing parts from reference TRBV5-1 and TRBJ2-1): KAGVTQTPRYLIKTRGQQVTLSCSPISGHRSVSWYQQTPGQGLQFLFEYFSETQRNKGNFPGRFSGRQFSNSRSEMNVSTLELGDSALYLCASSLDTYNEQFFGPGTRLTVL.

The CDR3 DNA reads TGTGCAAGTCGCTTGGGGCCAGGGAGAGACACAGATACGCAGTATTTT. It specifies CASRLGPGRDTDTQYF. The rearrangement links TRBV12-2 to TRBJ2-3. TRBV12-2 is listed as a pseudogene. The CDR3 extends over 16 amino acids.

The chain carries TRBV6-5 and TRBJ1-2; D might be TRBD1 (6 bases). Germline V lookup: CDR1 MNHEY, CDR2 SVGAGI. CDR3 length: 12 amino acids. Trimming cost V 6 bases and J 4 bases, with 9 bases left between them. The CDR3 bases are TGTGCCAGCAGGGGACATAGCTATGGCTACACCTTC. Its protein is CASRGHSYGYTF.

V is TRBV6-1 and J is TRBJ1-4; D uncertain. The ends were cut back, 2 bases at V and 1 base at J, with 20 bases in the middle. Germline CDR1 is MNHNS and CDR2 is SASEGT. CDR3 size: 19 residues. Written as DNA, the CDR3 is TGTGCCAGCAGTGAACTAACCCCAAAGGGTTATGGAACTAATGAAAAACTGTTTTTT. Translating gives CASSELTPKGYGTNEKLFF.

In its sample, this clone was seen once. The genes are TRBV29-1 and TRBJ1-4, with TRBD1 identical over 7 bases. The trim removed 6 bases at V and 7 bases at J, leaving 11 bases unmatched. The germline V gene has CDR1 SQVTM and CDR2 ANQGSEA. The CDR3 runs to 14 residues. The chain's CDR3 is CSVLHRGQSEKLFF. The CDR3 bases are TGCAGCGTACTACACAGGGGACAGAGTGAAAAACTGTTTTTT.

This chain links TRBV5-1 with TRBJ1-2; TRBD1 agrees at 10 bases. Germline CDR1 is SGHRS and CDR2 is YFSETQ. V gave up 0 bases and J gave up 4 bases; unmatched junction bases: 3. This CDR3 region has 15 residues. The CDR3: CASSLAGTGAYGYTF. In nucleotides, the CDR3 is TGCGCCAGCAGCTTGGCCGGGACAGGGGCCTATGGCTACACCTTC.

The chain is built from TRBV7-9 and TRBJ2-7, with D hard to call. Between the trimmed V and J ends, which lost 5 bases and 3 bases, there was a span of 14 bases. CDR1 and CDR2 (germline): SEHNR, FQNEAQ (reference sequence). The CDR3 is 14 residues long. The CDR3 sequence: CASSPSENYYEQYF. The CDR3 DNA reads TGTGCCAGCAGCCCCTCGGAAAATTACTACGAGCAGTACTTC.

J is TRBJ2-7 and V is TRBV19; 7 nucleotides agree with TRBD1. Germline-derived CDR1 and CDR2 are LNHDA and SQIVND (reference sequence). This CDR3 has 15 residues. V gave up 5 bases and J gave up 7 bases; unmatched junction bases: 14. The CDR3 bases are TGTGCCAGTAGTCTCCGGACAGGCCCCGGGGAGGAGCAGTACTTC. It encodes CASSLRTGPGEEQYF.

The CDR3: CASSPGQNQETQYF. The DNA of the CDR3 is TGCGCCAGCAGCCCGGGACAGAACCAAGAGACCCAGTACTTC. The genes are TRBV5-1 and TRBJ2-5; 7 bases align to TRBD1. Looked up from germline, CDR1 is SGHRS and CDR2 is YFSETQ. The V segment lost 4 bases and the J segment 0 bases; nucleotides outside the gene matches: 3. This CDR3 region has 14 residues.

The rearrangement links TRBV7-3 to TRBJ2-7; unclear D gene. The V and J ends lost 3 bases and 2 bases respectively, with 11 bases between them. From germline, CDR1 is SGHTA and CDR2 FQGTGA. The CDR3 length is 14 residues. DNA of the CDR3: TGTGCCAGCAGCTTCAGAATAGGTACCTACGAGCAGTACTTC. Protein product: CASSFRIGTYEQYF.

Only one count was recorded for this clone. V is TRBV29-1 and J is TRBJ1-4; D is ambiguous. Trimming left V 4 bases short and J 0 bases short, with 9 bases between. CDR1 SQVTM and CDR2 ANQGSEA come from the germline V gene. The CDR3 consists of 14 residues. The CDR3 here is CSVAERATNEKLFF. DNA of the CDR3: TGCAGCGTTGCGGAGAGAGCAACTAATGAAAAACTGTTTTTT.

This clone occurred once. This chain connects TRBV5-1 to TRBJ1-1, with 8 bases lining up with TRBD1. V shed 2 bases, J shed 3 bases, and the junction held 6 bases outside the gene matches. Per the germline V gene, CDR1 is SGHRS and CDR2 is YFSETQ. This CDR3 has 15 amino acids. The CDR3 nucleotides are TGCGCCAGCAGCTTCCAGGGGGCGTGGGACACTGAAGCTTTCTTT. It specifies CASSFQGAWDTEAFF.

The V gene is TRBV7-9, the J gene TRBJ1-3; no clear D gene. CDR1 and CDR2 (germline): SEHNR, FQNEAQ (reference sequence). The CDR3 is 13 amino acids. Trimming left V 9 bases short and J 0 bases short, with 9 bases between. The CDR3, as DNA: TGTGCCAGTCGCGGGGTCTCTGGAAACACCATATATTTT. Translation: CASRGVSGNTIYF.

The V and J genes are TRBV9 and TRBJ1-6, with 9 bases aligning to TRBD1. The CDR3 has 14 residues. The germline CDR1 and CDR2 sequences are SGDLS and YYNGEE. The trim removed 6 bases at V and 8 bases at J, leaving 6 bases unmatched. The CDR3 sequence: CASNSGQGDSPLHF. Written as DNA, the CDR3 is TGTGCCAGCAACTCGGGACAGGGTGATTCACCCCTCCACTTT.

The V call is TRBV28, the J call TRBJ2-7, with D possibly being TRBD1 or TRBD2 (5 bases each). The V and J ends lost 3 bases and 3 bases respectively, with 9 bases between them. CDR1 is MDHEN, CDR2 SYDVKM, per germline. This CDR3 comprises 13 residues. The CDR3 sequence: CASSFTGHYEQYF. The CDR3, as DNA: TGTGCCAGCAGTTTTACGGGGCACTACGAGCAGTACTTC.

The chain has TRBV14 and TRBJ2-4, with a weak D call TRBD1 (6 bases). CDR3 length: 15 amino acids. The V end lost 0 bases, the J end lost 8 bases, and 14 bases lay between the germline ends. Germline V gene sequence: CDR1 SGHDN, CDR2 FVKESK. Here the CDR3 DNA reads TGTGCCAGCAGCCAAGATCGGAACAGGGCGGACATTCAGTACTTC. Translation gives CASSQDRNRADIQYF.

The genes are TRBV13 and TRBJ2-1; 9 bases are a match to TRBD1. The CDR3 length is 17 residues. Losses at the gene ends were 1 base for V and 6 bases for J; bases not matched to a gene: 10. Germline lookup yields CDR1 PRHDT and CDR2 FYEKMQ (reference sequence). The CDR3 protein is CASSLDPGTGRGNEQFF. In nucleotides, the CDR3 is TGTGCCAGCAGCTTAGACCCCGGGACAGGGAGGGGCAATGAGCAGTTCTTC.

This chain connects TRBV19 to TRBJ1-2; a weak D match, TRBD1 (5 bases). The germline V and J ends were trimmed by 5 bases and 8 bases, with 12 bases remaining between them. The germline CDR1 and CDR2 sequences are LNHDA and SQIVND (reference sequence). CDR3 length: 12 amino acids. The CDR3 loop reads CASSLTAGGYTF. The CDR3 nucleotides are TGTGCCAGTAGTCTGACAGCGGGCGGCTACACCTTC. Drawing the rest from reference TRBV19 and TRBJ1-2, the complete variable domain is DGGITQSPKYLFRKEGQNVTLSCEQNLNHDAMYWYRQDPGQGLRLIYYSQIVNDFQKGDIAEGYSVSREKKESFPLTVTSAQKNPTAFYLCASSLTAGGYTFGSGTRLTVV.

The V call is TRBV6-5, the J call TRBJ1-3; D is unresolved. There are 12 residues in the CDR3. Germline lookup yields CDR1 MNHEY and CDR2 SVGAGI. Trimming left V 7 bases short and J 4 bases short, with 8 bases between. The CDR3 nucleotides read TGTGCCAGCACCTCGGCCGGAAACACCATATATTTT. This codes for CASTSAGNTIYF.

The chain has TRBV11-2 and TRBJ2-7, with TRBD1 matching 11 bases. Germline V CDR1 and CDR2: SGHAT, FQNNGV. Trimming cost V 4 bases and J 3 bases; bases outside gene matches: 11. There are 17 residues in the CDR3. CDR3 in DNA: TGTGCCAGCAGCTCCCCCAGATCGGGACAGGGGGTCTACGAGCAGTACTTC. Its translation is CASSSPRSGQGVYEQYF.

V usage is TRBV2 and J usage is TRBJ1-4; D not resolved. The CDR3 extends over 16 amino acids. Germline CDR1 and CDR2: SNHLY and FYNNEI. V lost 5 bases, J lost 3 bases, and 16 bases lay in between. The CDR3 reads CASSRELPQANEKLFF. The CDR3 nucleotides are TGTGCCAGCAGTCGGGAATTGCCTCAGGCTAATGAAAAACTGTTTTTT.

The chain employs TRBV19 and TRBJ1-5, with 9 bases that match TRBD1. The J segment lost 10 bases and the V segment lost 7 bases, leaving 14 bases of the junction unmatched. This CDR3 is built from 15 residues. CDR1 and CDR2 (germline): LNHDA, SQIVND (reference sequence). CDR3 amino acids: CASNPGQGSSRPQHF. As DNA, the CDR3 is TGTGCCAGTAACCCGGGACAGGGTTCAAGTCGACCCCAGCATTTT.

V gene TRBV6-4 combines with J gene TRBJ2-1, with 10 nucleotides matching TRBD1. J was trimmed by 5 bases and V by 3 bases; bases with no gene match: 7. The CDR3 is 16 amino acids. CDR1 is MRHNA, CDR2 SNTAGT, per germline. The CDR3 spells CASSDWGTGDHNEQFF. The DNA for the CDR3 is TGTGCCAGCAGTGATTGGGGGACAGGGGATCACAATGAGCAGTTCTTC.

This chain links TRBV2 with TRBJ2-1, with 7 bases lining up with TRBD2. The CDR3 covers 14 residues. V lost 5 bases to trimming and J lost 6 bases; unmatched junction nucleotides: 7. Germline V gene lookup returns CDR1 SNHLY and CDR2 FYNNEI. The CDR3 nucleotides read TGTGCCAGCAGTTTAGCGGGCAGGGCCAATGAGCAGTTCTTC. It specifies CASSLAGRANEQFF.